This entry features one T cell receptor beta chain sequence. This clonotype came up many times. Its cognate antigen has yet to be identified. Within one base of it there is no much larger clone, and no base qualities were kept. Reading the label with the study, this specimen's time point is: newly diagnosed GD, antithyroid drugs for less than 3 months. For both TCR sequencing and RNA sequencing, RNA was extracted from PBMCs in TRIzol. The diagnosis of Graves' disease followed American Thyroid Association guidelines. Patients for the study were recruited at an endocrinology department in Xi'an, China. From each patient, around 9 milliliters of peripheral blood was collected into an EDTA anticoagulant tube. Ficoll Paque Plus density gradient separation was used to isolate PBMCs, and no additional T cell sorting was done. RNA quality was checked with an Agilent 2100 Bioanalyzer and agarose gel, and concentration with a NanoDrop 2000.

The data derive from a study of regulatory T cells in long-lasting Graves disease (dated by TCRdb to the early 2020s). In terms of the full investigation: Newly diagnosed Graves' disease patients had taken antithyroid drugs for less than 3 months. The study was conducted in China and was registered as a clinical trial. This study used TCR sequencing and RNA sequencing of peripheral blood to compare persistent Graves' disease patients against newly diagnosed Graves' disease patients. A total of 35 or so samples underwent TCR sequencing: some 13 from persistent and around 20 from newly diagnosed Graves' disease patients. Study-wide findings and limitations: Sequencing and analysis were limited to the TCR beta chain. The small sample size was acknowledged by the authors as a limitation that may reduce accuracy. Persistent Graves' disease patients showed lower TCR Shannon entropy and fewer highly expanded clones than newly diagnosed patients, suggesting clonal expansion. Persistent patients shared more public clonotypes among themselves (around 2,500) than newly diagnosed patients did (roughly 910). Only peripheral blood was studied, because thyroid tissue, the primary lesion, was inaccessible. Preferential use of TRBV28, TRBJ1-2 and TRBJ2-5 was observed in persistent disease, whereas TRBV20-1 and TRBJ2-1 were favored in newly diagnosed disease.

Trimming costs V 2 bases and J 5 bases, and their ends lie 12 bases apart. The germline V gene specifies SNHLY as CDR1 and FYNNEI as CDR2. Inclusive of the bounding cysteine and phenylalanine, the CDR3 is 15 residues long. The entry retains the CDR3 DNA only, 45 bases that are in frame from base 1. The receptor library was made with multiplex PCR. The instrument was an Illumina HiSeq 4000. To build TCR beta libraries, CDR3 regions were amplified by Arm-PCR using iRepertoire HTBI primers. Before sequencing, the PCR products went through gel purification. In the paper's pipeline: Across samples, 62 TRBV and roughly 15 TRBJ segments were identified and used for gene usage analysis of CDR3 amino acid clonotypes. COPE and FqMerger were used to merge filtered high-quality paired reads into contigs. BLAST was used to align contigs to IMGT TRBV, TRBD and TRBJ reference genes, with CDR3 defined following IMGT. Clonotypes above 0.1% frequency were classified as highly expanded clones. Shannon entropy served as the measure of repertoire diversity, while the Gini coefficient captured V-J evenness. Public clonotypes were defined as clonotypes shared by more than one individual. TCRdb trimmed public reads at Q25 via fastp, called clones via MiXCR and kept in-frame beta chains. Merged by CDR3 protein, the rows form single entries marked with the most common genes and DNA. Clone size and V and J calls follow TCRdb, not the original study. Here the sample has 350,000 to 500,000 distinct CDR3 sequences; 15% to 20% occur a single time. The ten largest clonotypes hold about 23% of the sample.

These data also featured in a second study, about T cells in Graves' hyperthyroidism and ophthalmopathy. The other study reports the following: Graves' hyperthyroidism was defined as stable when no progression to ophthalmopathy occurred over 18 months of follow-up. Hyperthyroidism patients were aged 18 to 65 years and newly diagnosed, with disease duration of less than 2 months. The study excluded patients with uncontrolled infections, other autoimmune diseases, pregnancy or lactation. Clinical symptoms, serum thyroxine and TRAb, thyroid ultrasound, and orbital computed tomography formed the basis for the diagnoses. For the first round of RT-PCR on the TCR CDR3, the HTBI primer set was used together with the Qiagen OneStep RT-PCR kit. Most expanded thyroid clonotypes (frequency above 0.001) were also found in blood, which suggests that blood repertoires may mirror thyroid immune responses. A model built on a 13 V-J signature distinguished ophthalmopathy from stable hyperthyroidism, reaching 85% to 90% sensitivity and 81.08% specificity in cross-validation and 80%/75% in testing. In validation, progression to ophthalmopathy was predicted by the model with 70.59% sensitivity and roughly 72% specificity, a median of about 6.4 months before onset. A discovery cohort of approximately 100 patients, about 44 with Graves' ophthalmopathy and over 55 with stable Graves' hyperthyroidism, was used to find distinguishing TCR V-J signatures. Prospective prediction of ophthalmopathy was tested in an independent validation cohort consisting of about 19 hyperthyroidism patients and some 15 patients who later progressed to ophthalmopathy. The approximately 97 discovery patients were randomly divided into training and test sets at a 7:3 ratio. The study also compared thyroid tissue and blood T-cell repertoires from over 5 Graves' hyperthyroidism patients. After sampling, hyperthyroidism patients received methimazole starting at 30 mg daily, and ophthalmopathy patients received high-dose intravenous methylprednisolone. Libraries were constructed in a second round of multiplex PCR, after which size selection and purification were carried out. Paired-end sequencing of the libraries was performed with 100 bp reads on an Illumina HiSeq2000. SOAPnuke was used to process the raw data, removing reads that contained adapters or uncalled bases, had a mean Phred below 15, or lacked an exact match to the constant primer or identifier. High-quality paired reads were merged using COPE v1.2.5, and each unique nucleotide sequence was defined as a clonotype. MiTCR v1.1 was used to align clonotypes to the IMGT TRBV, TRBD and TRBJ reference segments. The analysis was restricted to V-J combinations with a frequency above 0.0001, which together covered 99.2% of the repertoires. The TCS score was defined as the ratio of F50 (clonal expansion) to E x V (chaos), calculated using BLOSUM62-based TCRdist between CDR3 peptides within each V-J. Welch's t-statistics and random forest reduced 500 to 650 V-J features to 13, which were used in a naive Bayes classifier (R e1071). Sample size was not statistically predetermined, and blinding of investigators to group allocation was not performed. TCR Vbeta CDR3 sequencing of some 140 peripheral blood samples (roughly 41 ophthalmopathy, around 80 hyperthyroidism and about 17 progressor patients) is reported in the paper.

The sequenced sample was peripheral blood mononuclear cells (PBMCs), obtained at new diagnosis, from a patient treated with antithyroid drugs. The rearrangement combines TRBV2 with TRBJ2-2, with TRBD2 perhaps the D gene, on 6 matching bases. The clonotype was recovered from a woman under 30 with Graves disease. Donor details come from another sample of the same person, matched by shared clones. The nucleotide sequence reads as follows: TGTGCCAGCAGTGAATCGGGAGTAAGGACCGGGGAGCTGTTTTTT. Translated, it gives CASSESGVRTGELFF.